Described below is a single T cell receptor beta chain sequence and its context. The record originates from a study of shared clonotypes between healthy human individuals. This CDR3 region has 15 residues. Trimming stripped 3 bases from V and 0 bases from J, with 9 bases between. Germline V gene lookup returns CDR1 MGHRA and CDR2 YSYEKL. Here immunoSEQ multiplex PCR was the method, and the copy in TCRdb shows in-frame clones only, minus some. The sample shows some 1.5 million clones, over 95% of them seen only once. The source material was naive CD4+ T cells sorted from blood. Sample subset: CD45RA+ positively selected. This clonotype was obtained from a man aged 30 to 39 in good health. This chain connects TRBV4-1 to TRBJ2-1; D might be TRBD2 (6 bases). The CDR3 loop reads CASSQSGVSYNEQFF. CDR3 sequence (DNA): TGCGCCAGCAGCCAGTCGGGAGTCTCCTACAATGAGCAGTTCTTC.